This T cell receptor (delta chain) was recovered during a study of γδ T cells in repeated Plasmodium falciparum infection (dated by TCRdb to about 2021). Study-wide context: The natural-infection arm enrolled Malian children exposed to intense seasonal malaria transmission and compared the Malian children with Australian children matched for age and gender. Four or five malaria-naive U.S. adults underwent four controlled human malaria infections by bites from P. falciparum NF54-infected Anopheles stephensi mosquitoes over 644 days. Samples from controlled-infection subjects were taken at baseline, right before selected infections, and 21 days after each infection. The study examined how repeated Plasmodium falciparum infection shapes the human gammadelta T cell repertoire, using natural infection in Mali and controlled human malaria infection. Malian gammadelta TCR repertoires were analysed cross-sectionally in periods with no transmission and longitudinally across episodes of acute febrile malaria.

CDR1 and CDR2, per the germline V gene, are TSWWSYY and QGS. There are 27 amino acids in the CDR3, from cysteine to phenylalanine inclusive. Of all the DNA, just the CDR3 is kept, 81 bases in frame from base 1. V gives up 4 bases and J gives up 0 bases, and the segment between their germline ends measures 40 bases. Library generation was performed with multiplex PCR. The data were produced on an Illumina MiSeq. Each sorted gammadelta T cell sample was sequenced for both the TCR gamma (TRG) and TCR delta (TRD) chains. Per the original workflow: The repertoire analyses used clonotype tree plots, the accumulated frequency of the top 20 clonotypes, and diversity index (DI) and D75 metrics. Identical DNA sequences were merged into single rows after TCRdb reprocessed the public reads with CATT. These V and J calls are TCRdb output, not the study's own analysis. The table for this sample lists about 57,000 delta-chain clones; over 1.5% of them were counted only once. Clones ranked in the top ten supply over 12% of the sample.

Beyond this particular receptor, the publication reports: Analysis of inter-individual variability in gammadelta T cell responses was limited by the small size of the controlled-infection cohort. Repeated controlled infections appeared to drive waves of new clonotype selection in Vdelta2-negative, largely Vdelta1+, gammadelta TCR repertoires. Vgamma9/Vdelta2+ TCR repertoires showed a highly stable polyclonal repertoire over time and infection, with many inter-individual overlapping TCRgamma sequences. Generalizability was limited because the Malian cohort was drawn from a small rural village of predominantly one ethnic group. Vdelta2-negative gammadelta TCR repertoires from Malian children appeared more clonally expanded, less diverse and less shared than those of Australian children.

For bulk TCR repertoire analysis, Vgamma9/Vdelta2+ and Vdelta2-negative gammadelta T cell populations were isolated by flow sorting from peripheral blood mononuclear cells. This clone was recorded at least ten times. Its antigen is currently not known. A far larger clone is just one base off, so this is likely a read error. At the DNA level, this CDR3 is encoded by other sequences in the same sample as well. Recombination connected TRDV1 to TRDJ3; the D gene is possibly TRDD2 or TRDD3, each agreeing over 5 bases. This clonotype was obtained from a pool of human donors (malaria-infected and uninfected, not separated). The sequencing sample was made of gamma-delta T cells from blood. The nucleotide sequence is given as TGTGCTCTTGGGGTCCTCACTACCTACCGTGCATGGCGGATAGACGGAATAACCTCCTGGGACACCCGACAGATGTTTTTC. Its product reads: CALGVLTTYRAWRIDGITSWDTRQMFF.